The 24 T cell receptor beta chains listed next were all sequenced from one sample in a study of Graves' ophthalmopathy and Graves' hyperthyroidism. For repertoire sequencing, the TCR beta CDR3 regions were amplified from RNA transcripts. After a first-round RT-PCR with HTBI primers, a second-round multiplex PCR was run. TCRdb processed the multiplex PCR reads anew with MiXCR; each CDR3 protein has one entry. The sample lists approximately 160,000 distinct CDR3 sequences; roughly two fifths were seen once. Source material: peripheral blood. These receptors all stem from a man younger than 40 with Graves' ophthalmopathy.

In this sample, this clonotype turned up once. Here the CDR3 DNA reads TGTGCCAGCAGTTCTGAGATTAGTGGGCCCGGAGCTTTCTTT. Its protein is CASSSEISGPGAFF. V gene TRBV28 combines with J gene TRBJ1-1; D not certain. This CDR3 has 14 residues. CDR1 and CDR2 from the germline V gene are MDHEN and SYDVKM. Trimming left V 4 bases short and J 10 bases short, with 19 bases between.

In this sample, this clonotype turned up many times. This chain joins TRBV7-9 and TRBJ1-3, with 9 bases aligning to TRBD1. This CDR3 is 15 amino acids long. The germline CDR1 and CDR2 sequences are SEHNR and FQNEAQ (reference sequence). V gave up 5 bases and J gave up 0 bases; unmatched junction bases: 2. The CDR3 loop reads CASSATGGSGNTIYF. CDR3 sequence (DNA): TGTGCCAGCAGCGCGACAGGGGGCTCTGGAAACACCATATATTTT.

This clonotype has a count of ten or more. The V call is TRBV30, the J call TRBJ1-2; TRBD1 might be the D (5 bases). Per the germline V gene, CDR1 is GTSNPN and CDR2 is SVGIG (reference sequence). CDR3 length: 12 residues. V lost 2 bases and J 5 bases, leaving 9 bases between the germline ends. DNA for the CDR3: TGTGCCTGGAGTAGGGACTTTTATGGCTACACCTTC. This codes for CAWSRDFYGYTF. Variable domain in full (rest from reference TRBV30 and TRBJ1-2): SQTIHQWPATLVQPVGSPLSLECTVEGTSNPNLYWYRQAAGRGLQLLFYSVGIGQISSEVPQNLSASRPQDRQFILSSKKLLLSDSGFYLCAWSRDFYGYTFGSGTRLTVV.

This clonotype was observed at least ten times. The CDR3 region has the DNA TGTGCCAGCAGTTTAAGTTTTCGCGAGACCCAGTACTTC. Protein: CASSLSFRETQYF. V is TRBV28 and J is TRBJ2-5; no reliable D call. Germline lookup yields CDR1 MDHEN and CDR2 SYDVKM. Trimming took 2 bases from V and 5 from J, leaving 9 bases between them. The CDR3 sequence is 13 residues long.

V gene TRBV6-2 or TRBV6-3 combines with J gene TRBJ1-4, with D maybe TRBD1 (5 bases). This CDR3 has 16 amino acids. V dropped 0 bases and J dropped 5 bases, with 13 bases sitting between them. Per germline, CDR1 MNHEY and CDR2 SVGEGT. The CDR3 region is CASSYSWGISNEKLFF. Written as DNA, the CDR3 is TGTGCCAGCAGTTACTCTTGGGGGATATCGAATGAAAAACTGTTTTTT.

The rearrangement uses TRBV7-2 and TRBJ1-3; no definite D call. CDR3 length: 15 amino acids. The germline CDR1 and CDR2 sequences are SGHTA and FQGNSA. The V and J ends lost 2 bases and 0 bases respectively, with 8 bases between them. CDR3 loop: CASSLTGASGNTIYF. For the CDR3, the DNA is TGTGCCAGCAGCTTAACGGGAGCCTCTGGAAACACCATATATTTT. Looking up the rest from reference TRBV7-2 and TRBJ1-3 gives the full variable domain: GAGVSQSPSNKVTEKGKDVELRCDPISGHTALYWYRQSLGQGLEFLIYFQGNSAPDKSGLPSDRFSAERTGGSVSTLTIQRTQQEDSAVYLCASSLTGASGNTIYFGEGSWLTVV.

There are a few counts of this clonotype. The rearrangement uses TRBV27 and TRBJ1-2; D ambiguous. Germline CDR1 and CDR2: MNHEY and SMNVEV (reference sequence). The V end lost 3 bases, the J end lost 6 bases, and 11 bases lay between the germline ends. This CDR3 is built from 13 residues. Here the CDR3 reads CASSLRAFHGYTF. The CDR3 coding sequence is TGTGCCAGCAGTTTGCGGGCCTTCCATGGCTACACCTTC.

The table lists this clonotype with many counts. The V gene is TRBV28, the J gene TRBJ1-5; no clear D. The CDR3 has 14 residues. Trimming left V 7 bases short and J 2 bases short, with 12 bases between. From germline, CDR1 is MDHEN and CDR2 SYDVKM. CDR3 in DNA: TGTGCCAGCAACCTAGGGCGGGGCAATCAGCCCCAGCATTTT. Its translation is CASNLGRGNQPQHF.

This clonotype came up many times. The chain couples TRBV12-3 or TRBV12-4 to TRBJ1-2, with TRBD1 matching 11 bases. Trimming cost V 3 bases and J 4 bases; bases outside gene matches: 4. The CDR3 runs 15 residues. This chain's CDR3 is CASSLRTGGVYGYTF. CDR3 bases: TGTGCCAGCAGTTTGCGGACAGGGGGCGTCTATGGCTACACCTTC.

This clonotype came up once. This sequence joins TRBV10-1 and TRBJ2-5, with D tentatively TRBD2 (6 bases). Germline V gives CDR1 WNHNN, CDR2 SYGVQD (reference sequence). This CDR3 has 16 amino acids. The ends were cut back, 5 bases at V and 4 bases at J, with 20 bases in the middle. For the CDR3, the DNA is TGCGCCAGCAGTCGGGGTAGCGGAGGCCCTGGAGAGACCCAGTACTTC. Its translation: CASSRGSGGPGETQYF.

The V and J genes are TRBV6-5 and TRBJ1-1, with D tentatively TRBD1 (5 bases). Trimming removed 4 bases at V and 4 bases at J, with 16 bases between. The CDR3 runs 15 residues. Germline lookup yields CDR1 MNHEY and CDR2 SVGAGI. The CDR3 protein is CASSLRPGSFTEAFF. The CDR3 region has the DNA TGTGCCAGCAGTTTAAGGCCAGGGTCCTTCACTGAAGCTTTCTTT.

This clonotype has a count of ten or more. The gene calls are TRBV28 and TRBJ2-7, with D hard to call. Trimming took off 6 bases at V and 7 bases at J, with 22 bases between the two ends. CDR3 length: 15 amino acids. CDR1 MDHEN and CDR2 SYDVKM come from the germline V gene. This CDR3 is CASSDAAATLGEQYF. In DNA, the CDR3 is TGTGCCAGCAGCGACGCGGCGGCTACACTGGGAGAGCAGTACTTC. The variable domain in full, with the rest retrieved from reference TRBV28 and TRBJ2-7, is DVKVTQSSRYLVKRTGEKVFLECVQDMDHENMFWYRQDPGLGLRLIYFSYDVKMKEKGDIPEGYSVSREKKERFSLILESASTNQTSMYLCASSDAAATLGEQYFGPGTRLTVT.

This chain joins TRBV6-1 and TRBJ2-2; 7 bases are a match to TRBD2. This CDR3 region has 15 residues. Trimming took 7 bases from V and 2 from J; bases not matched to a gene: 7. Per the germline V gene, CDR1 is MNHNS and CDR2 is SASEGT. For the CDR3, the DNA is TGTGCCAGCAAAAATCAGCGGGACAACACCGGGGAGCTGTTTTTT. It encodes CASKNQRDNTGELFF.

This clonotype was detected many times. V is TRBV2 and J is TRBJ1-1; D perhaps matches TRBD1 (6 bases). The CDR3 contains 13 residues. CDR1 SNHLY and CDR2 FYNNEI come from the germline V gene. The V end lost 10 bases, the J end lost 6 bases, and 18 bases lay between the germline ends. The CDR3 sequence is CATHLRRGAEAFF. The CDR3 DNA follows: TGTGCCACTCATCTGCGGAGGGGGGCTGAAGCTTTCTTT.

This clonotype was seen ten or more times. The chain combines TRBV12-3 or TRBV12-4 with TRBJ2-2; D assignment may be TRBD1 or TRBD2 (5 bases each). V lost 3 bases, J lost 2 bases, and 13 bases lay in between. The CDR3 is made up of 16 amino acids. CDR3 loop: CASSFPGTPNTGELFF. The CDR3 DNA reads TGTGCCAGCAGTTTTCCCGGGACGCCTAACACCGGGGAGCTGTTTTTT.

In its sample, this clonotype was seen many times. This sequence joins TRBV28 and TRBJ1-5; D gene ambiguous. The germline V gene has CDR1 MDHEN and CDR2 SYDVKM. V gave up 3 bases and J gave up 4 bases, with 10 bases separating them. The CDR3 spans 14 residues. In nucleotides, the CDR3 is TGTGCCAGCAGTTTTGGGCGGAGGAATCAGCCCCAGCATTTT. This sequence encodes CASSFGRRNQPQHF.

The chain carries TRBV11-2 and TRBJ2-5; the match to TRBD2 covers 9 bases. Germline CDR1 is SGHAT and CDR2 is FQNNGV. The CDR3 has 18 residues. The J segment lost 4 bases and the V segment lost 3 bases, leaving 15 bases of the junction unmatched. The CDR3 DNA sequence: TGTGCCAGCAGCTTGGTCCTTTTGTCTAGCGGGACCGGAGAGACCCAGTACTTC. As protein: CASSLVLLSSGTGETQYF.

This clonotype was counted ten times or more. The chain combines TRBV27 with TRBJ1-1, with 8 bases that match TRBD1. The germline gives CDR1 MNHEY, CDR2 SMNVEV (reference sequence). V lost 3 bases, J lost 12 bases, and 9 bases stayed unmatched. The CDR3 runs to 13 residues. The CDR3 spells CASSLGPGGKSFF. The CDR3 DNA reads as TGTGCCAGCAGTTTGGGACCAGGGGGCAAGTCTTTCTTT.

The V call is TRBV19, the J call TRBJ1-5, with D uncertain. CDR3 size: 15 residues. Germline assignment: CDR1 LNHDA and CDR2 SQIVND (reference sequence). Trimming took off 5 bases at V and 1 base at J, with 12 bases between the two ends. The CDR3 nucleotides read TGTGCCAGTAGTGAGGCCAGGCGAAGCAATCAGCCCCAGCATTTT. Translated: CASSEARRSNQPQHF.

The V gene is TRBV24-1, the J gene TRBJ2-5, with 8 nucleotides matching TRBD1. Germline CDR1 is KGHDR and CDR2 is SFDVKD. V shed 4 bases, J shed 7 bases, and the junction held 13 bases outside the gene matches. This CDR3 spans 16 amino acids. In DNA form, the CDR3 reads TGTGCCACCAGTGAAACTGGACAGGGTCCAAGGGGGACCCAGTACTTC. Its translation is CATSETGQGPRGTQYF.

Details on this clonotype: The junction and the germline gene differ at one end; a read error may be behind it. The chain has TRBV4-3 and TRBJ1-1; D perhaps matches TRBD1 (5 bases). Germline V gene sequence: CDR1 LGHNA, CDR2 YSLEER. The CDR3 sequence is 18 residues long. The CDR3 region is CAGSQDQNRRSPDTEAFF. CDR3 nucleotide sequence: TGCGCCGGCAGCCAAGATCAGAACAGGCGTAGCCCGGACACTGAAGCTTTCTTT.

This clonotype was counted at least ten times. V is TRBV11-1 and J is TRBJ2-7; D may match TRBD1 or TRBD2 (5 bases each). The CDR3 contains 16 residues. Germline V gene data show CDR1 as SGHAT and CDR2 as FQDESV (reference sequence). V was trimmed by 5 bases and J by 5 bases, leaving 22 bases between them. CDR3 residues: CASSPSGSAVGDEQYF. The CDR3 DNA is TGTGCCAGCAGCCCTTCAGGGTCCGCGGTGGGGGACGAGCAGTACTTC.

In its sample, this clonotype was seen many times. The V call is TRBV28, the J call TRBJ1-3; tentatively, D is TRBD1 (5 bases). The germline V gene encodes CDR1 MDHEN and CDR2 SYDVKM. CDR3 length: 16 amino acids. V was cut by 5 bases and J by 0 bases, with 14 bases left in between. The CDR3, as DNA: TGTGCCAGCAGTCCCAAAGGGGTCCGCTCTGGAAACACCATATATTTT. It is translated as CASSPKGVRSGNTIYF.

This clonotype was observed at least ten times. CDR3 sequence reads: CASSYKRESGNTIYF. The CDR3 nucleotides are TGTGCCAGCAGTTATAAGAGGGAGTCTGGAAACACCATATATTTT. This chain joins TRBV6-5 and TRBJ1-3; D remains ambiguous. Germline loops: CDR1 MNHEY, CDR2 SVGAGI. Trimming removed 3 bases from V and 1 base from J, with 10 bases in between. The CDR3 loop spans 15 amino acids.